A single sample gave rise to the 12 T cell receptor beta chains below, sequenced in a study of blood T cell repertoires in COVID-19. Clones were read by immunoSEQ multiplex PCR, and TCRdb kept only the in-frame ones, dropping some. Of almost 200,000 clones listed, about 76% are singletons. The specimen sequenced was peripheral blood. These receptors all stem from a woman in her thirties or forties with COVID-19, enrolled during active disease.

CDR3 sequence reads: CASSIWAGGTGELFF. The CDR3 coding sequence is TGTGCCAGTAGTATATGGGCAGGGGGGACCGGGGAGCTGTTTTTT. This chain connects TRBV19 to TRBJ2-2; D possibly corresponds to TRBD1 (7 bases). Germline-derived CDR1 and CDR2 are LNHDA and SQIVND (reference sequence). Trimming stripped 2 bases from V and 5 bases from J, with 12 bases between. The CDR3 is 15 amino acids.

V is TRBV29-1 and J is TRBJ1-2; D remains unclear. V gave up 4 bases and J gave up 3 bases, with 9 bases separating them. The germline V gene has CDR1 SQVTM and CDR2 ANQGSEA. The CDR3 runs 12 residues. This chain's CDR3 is CSVVRGDYGYTF. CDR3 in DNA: TGCAGCGTTGTAAGAGGTGACTATGGCTACACCTTC.

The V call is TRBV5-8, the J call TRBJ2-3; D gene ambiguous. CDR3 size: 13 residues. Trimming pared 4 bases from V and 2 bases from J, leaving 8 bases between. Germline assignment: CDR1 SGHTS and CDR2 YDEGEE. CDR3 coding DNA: TGTGCCAGCAGCAGTGACACCACAGATACGCAGTATTTT. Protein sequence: CASSSDTTDTQYF.

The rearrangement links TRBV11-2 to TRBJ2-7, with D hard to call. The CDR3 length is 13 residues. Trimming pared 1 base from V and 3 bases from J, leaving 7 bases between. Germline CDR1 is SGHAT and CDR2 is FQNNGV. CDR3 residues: CASSLVQNYEQYF. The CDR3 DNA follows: TGTGCCAGCAGCTTAGTCCAAAACTACGAGCAGTACTTC.

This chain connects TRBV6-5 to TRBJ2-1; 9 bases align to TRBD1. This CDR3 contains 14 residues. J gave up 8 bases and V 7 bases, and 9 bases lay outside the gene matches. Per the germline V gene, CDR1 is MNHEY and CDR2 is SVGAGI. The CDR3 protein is CASNPGQGPYEQFF. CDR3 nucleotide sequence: TGTGCCAGCAATCCGGGACAGGGTCCATATGAGCAGTTCTTC.

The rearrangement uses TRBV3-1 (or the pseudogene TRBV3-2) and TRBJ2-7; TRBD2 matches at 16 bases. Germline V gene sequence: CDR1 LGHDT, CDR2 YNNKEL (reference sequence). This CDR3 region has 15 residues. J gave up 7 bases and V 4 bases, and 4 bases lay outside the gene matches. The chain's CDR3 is CASSPGLAGGREQYF. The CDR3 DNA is TGTGCCAGCAGCCCGGGACTAGCGGGAGGGAGGGAGCAGTACTTC.

CDR3 nucleotides: TGTGCCAGCAGCCAGGGTAACCAGCCCCAGCATTTT. Protein product: CASSQGNQPQHF. The V call is TRBV2, the J call TRBJ1-5; TRBD1 might be the D (5 bases). Trimming pared 6 bases from V and 7 bases from J, leaving 10 bases between. Looked up from germline, CDR1 is SNHLY and CDR2 is FYNNEI. The CDR3 is 12 amino acids.

The CDR3 DNA reads TGTGCCAGCAGTTTATGGTCCCCGGGAGAAAATCAGGAGACCCAGTACTTC. It encodes CASSLWSPGENQETQYF. The chain links TRBV28 to TRBJ2-5; perhaps TRBD2 as D (6 bases). Germline lookup yields CDR1 MDHEN and CDR2 SYDVKM. CDR3 size: 17 residues. V lost 0 bases and J 5 bases, leaving 19 bases between the germline ends.

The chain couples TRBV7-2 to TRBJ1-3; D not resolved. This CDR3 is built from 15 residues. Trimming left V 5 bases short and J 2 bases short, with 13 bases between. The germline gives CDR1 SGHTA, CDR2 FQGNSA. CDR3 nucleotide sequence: TGTGCCAGCAGCCCTGGCCGACACCCTGGAAACACCATATATTTT. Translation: CASSPGRHPGNTIYF.

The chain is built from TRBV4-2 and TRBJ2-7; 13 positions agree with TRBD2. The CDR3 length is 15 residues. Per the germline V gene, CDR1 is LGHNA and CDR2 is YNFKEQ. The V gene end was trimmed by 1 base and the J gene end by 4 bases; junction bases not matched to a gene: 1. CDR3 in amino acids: CASSQGLAGGYEQYF. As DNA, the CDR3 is TGTGCCAGCAGCCAAGGACTAGCGGGAGGATACGAGCAGTACTTC.

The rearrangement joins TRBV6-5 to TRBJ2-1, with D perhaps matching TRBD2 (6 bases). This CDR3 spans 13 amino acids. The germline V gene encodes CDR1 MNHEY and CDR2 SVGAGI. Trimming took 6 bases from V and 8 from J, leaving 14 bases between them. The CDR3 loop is CASSRPIADEQFF. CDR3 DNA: TGTGCCAGCAGCCGACCGATAGCGGATGAGCAGTTCTTC.

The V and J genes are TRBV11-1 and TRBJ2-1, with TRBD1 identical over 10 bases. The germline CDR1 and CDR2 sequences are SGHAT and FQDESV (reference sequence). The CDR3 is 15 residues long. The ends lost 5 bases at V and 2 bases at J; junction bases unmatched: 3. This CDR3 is CASSEGQGTYNEQFF. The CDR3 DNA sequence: TGTGCCAGCAGCGAGGGACAGGGGACCTACAATGAGCAGTTCTTC.